One T cell receptor (beta chain) is described in this entry. Its target is unknown. Some clones are missing from TCRdb's copy, which holds only in-frame ones; the method was immunoSEQ multiplex PCR. The sample lists 96,000 or so clones; 85% to 90% were seen once. This specimen belongs to a study of T cell responses to AZD1222 COVID-19 vaccine. Notes on the study in general: Vaccine-associated CD4 TCRs ranged over spike, dominating at 160-218 and 743-854. Baseline antibody screening turned up just a handful of seropositive AZD1222 recipients. Reportedly, close to half of spike-specific TCRs are directed against unmutated variant regions. Donor demographics were predominantly white British with a female majority; clonal diversity may be underestimated.

This CDR3 comprises 12 residues. Trimming stripped 3 bases from V and 5 bases from J, with 10 bases between. Germline V gene data show CDR1 as SQVTM and CDR2 as ANQGSEA. The sequence derives from an adult in good health. This specimen was peripheral blood, taken on day 0 of AZD1222 vaccination. The rearrangement joins TRBV29-1 to TRBJ1-2; D might be TRBD1 (6 bases). The CDR3 here is CSVDRGEYGYTF. CDR3 bases: TGCAGCGTTGACAGGGGAGAGTATGGCTACACCTTC.